The TCR beta chain described here comes from a study of blood T cell repertoires in COVID-19. Across the whole study: The United States, Italy and Spain supplied acute and convalescent COVID-19 samples.

V lost 4 bases and J 1 base, leaving 7 bases between the germline ends. This CDR3 comprises 14 residues. Germline-derived CDR1 and CDR2 are SNHLY and FYNNEI. Per the authors' pipeline: By means of reference gene primer amplification, nucleated cell counts were estimated. TCRdb's table, derived via immunoSEQ multiplex PCR, lists solely in-frame clones and lacks some. V, J and clone size were drawn from that table, and D and trimming were deduced from the DNA. The sample lists about 66,000 clones; 70% to 90% were seen once. The clonotype was recovered from a woman aged 65 to 85 with acute or convalescent COVID-19. Material: peripheral blood. The rearrangement joins TRBV2 to TRBJ2-2; D remains ambiguous. The CDR3 bases are TGTGCCAGCAGTGGTGTTAGGAACACCGGGGAGCTGTTTTTT. The encoded protein is CASSGVRNTGELFF.